The clone carrying this T cell receptor beta chain has just one count. This specimen comes from a study of OX40 agonist ivuxolimab in advanced cancers. As for the study in general: Every patient in dose escalation had hepatocellular carcinoma, melanoma, renal cell or head and neck cancer. Males comprised around 80% of the group, whose mean age was 60 years (range roughly 23 to 80). Partial response was recorded in three patients: one hepatocellular carcinoma and two cutaneous melanoma cases.

CDR1 and CDR2 (germline): SGHVS, FNYEAQ. V was clipped by 0 bases and J by 3 bases, with 7 bases between them. CDR3 length: 14 residues. This table comes from immunoSEQ multiplex PCR, and its TCRdb copy is limited to in-frame clones, with some not included. The sample lists 53,000 or so clones, 60% to 80% occurring once. The sequencing used CD4+ or CD8+ T cells sorted from blood, collected in a trial of the OX40 agonist ivuxolimab. The TCR comes from an adult with an advanced solid tumor such as melanoma, head and neck, liver or kidney cancer. V usage is TRBV7-6 and J usage is TRBJ2-3; D remains ambiguous. CDR3 nucleotide sequence: TGTGCCAGCAGCTTAGCCCACGGGACAGATACGCAGTATTTT. Amino acid sequence: CASSLAHGTDTQYF.